This TCR beta chain is drawn from a study of T cell repertoires in cytomegalovirus infection. Whole-study findings and limits: CMV-specific HLA-C-restricted TCR beta clonotypes dominated the ex vivo response.

This clonotype was counted only a few times. The antigen remains undetermined. TCRdb re-derived calls from the reads in MiXCR, one entry per CDR3 protein. The profile covers about 150,000 distinct CDR3 sequences, with around 20% appearing a single time and approximately 9.9% taken by the ten largest. CDR1 and CDR2 (germline): SGHDN, FVKESK. V lost 3 bases and J lost 3, with 20 bases in between. The CDR3 is made up of 17 amino acids. The sample was PBMCs. This clonotype was obtained from a human donor in good health (CMV status not recorded). Some clones in this sample may be carry-over from other donors' samples. The V call is TRBV14, the J call TRBJ1-1, with D hard to call. DNA of the CDR3: TGTGCCAGCAGCCACCATCGGGAGGAAGGATTTGACACTGAAGCTTTCTTT. Its translation is CASSHHREEGFDTEAFF.